These T cell receptor beta chains were read from a single sample in a study of beta chain features in type 1 diabetes. Here immunoSEQ multiplex PCR was the method, and the copy in TCRdb shows in-frame clones only, minus some. The data hold more than 100,000 clones, with about 10% observed a single time. Specimen: central memory CD4+ T cells from blood. Source of these receptors: a man aged 30 to 45 with type 1 diabetes. Each CDR3 is given with its conserved first and last residue. The D gene is left open where the match is weak. A row's size may be missing; if present it is once, few, many or a size class.

v_gene,d_gene,abundance,j_gene,CDR3nt,CDR3aa
TRBV11-2,TRBD2,few,TRBJ2-5,TGTGCCAGCAGCTTCCTCCCTAGCGGGGGCTACCAAGAGACCCAGTACTTC,CASSFLPSGGYQETQYF
TRBV11-2,NA,NA,TRBJ1-1,TGTGCCAGCAGCTTACGCTCGCAGGGGTCTGAAGCTTTCTTT,CASSLRSQGSEAFF
TRBV19,TRBD1,few,TRBJ1-1,TGTGCCAGTACCCTAACATCCGGGACAGCTGAAGCTTTCTTT,CASTLTSGTAEAFF
TRBV18,TRBD1,NA,TRBJ1-2,TGTGCCAGCTCACCACAGGACAGGCCTGGGTATGGCTACACCTTC,CASSPQDRPGYGYTF
TRBV6-5,NA,few,TRBJ2-1,TGTGCCAGCAGTTCTAGGAGGAGCTCCTACAATGAGCAGTTCTTC,CASSSRRSSYNEQFF
TRBV2,TRBD1,NA,TRBJ2-7,TGTGCCAGCAGTGGGACAGGGAAGGGCGAGCAGTACTTC,CASSGTGKGEQYF
TRBV5-6,TRBD2,few,TRBJ2-3,TGTGCCAGCAGTCAAAGCGGGGGGCCGGGGGATACGCAGTATTTT,CASSQSGGPGDTQYF
TRBV28,NA,NA,TRBJ2-3,TGTGCCAGCACCCCCTCTCCCCGGGTAGATACGCAGTATTTT,CASTPSPRVDTQYF
TRBV5-1,NA,few,TRBJ2-7,TGCGCCAGCAGCTTGGCCTCACTAGGACCCTACGAGCAGTACTTC,CASSLASLGPYEQYF
TRBV28,NA,few,TRBJ1-2,TGTGCCAGCAGTCTCACGAGAAGAGACTATGGCTACACCTTC,CASSLTRRDYGYTF
TRBV28,TRBD1,few,TRBJ2-7,TGTGCCAGCAGCCGACAGGGGGTTTCCTACGAGCAGTACTTC,CASSRQGVSYEQYF
TRBV2,TRBD1,few,TRBJ1-1,TGTGCCGGTGGACAGGCCCCGAACACTGAAGCTTTCTTT,CAGGQAPNTEAFF
TRBV10-3,TRBD1,few,TRBJ1-1,TGTGCCATCAGGGGGATGACAGGGCGAGACCTCTACACTGAAGCTTTCTTT,CAIRGMTGRDLYTEAFF
TRBV7-9,TRBD1,NA,TRBJ1-2,TGTGCCACTCAAGGACAGGAGAGCTATGGCTACACCTTC,CATQGQESYGYTF
TRBV5-1,TRBD2,NA,TRBJ2-1,TGCGCCAGCAGCTGGGGACTAGCGGGGTCCTACAATGAGCAGTTCTTC,CASSWGLAGSYNEQFF
TRBV28,NA,few,TRBJ2-7,TGTGCCAGCAGTCTAGGGACTTTCTACGAGCAGTACTTC,CASSLGTFYEQYF
TRBV7-2,NA,NA,TRBJ2-7,TGTGCCAGCAGCTTAGAAGCCTTCTACGAGCAGTACTTC,CASSLEAFYEQYF
TRBV11-2,TRBD2,few,TRBJ2-3,TGTGCCAGCAGCTTAAGTGGGGGGGGAGATACGCAGTATTTT,CASSLSGGGDTQYF
TRBV5-1,NA,few,TRBJ1-6,TGCGCCAGCAGCTTCCAGGGCAGGGATAATTCACCCCTCCACTTT,CASSFQGRDNSPLHF
TRBV30,NA,NA,TRBJ1-1,TGTGCCTGGCTCTCTAGCCCAGTCCCCCCTGAAGCTTTCTTT,CAWLSSPVPPEAFF
TRBV9,TRBD1,NA,TRBJ1-6,TGTGCCAGCAGCCCCCGACAGGGACCCAACTCACCCCTCCACTTT,CASSPRQGPNSPLHF
TRBV7-2,TRBD1,NA,TRBJ1-5,TGTGCCAGCAGCCGAGGAGGGGGCACAGGCAATCAGCCCCAGCATTTT,CASSRGGGTGNQPQHF
TRBV15,TRBD1,NA,TRBJ1-3,TGTGCCACCAGCAGAGATATAGGGGGCCGCGACACCATATATTTT,CATSRDIGGRDTIYF
TRBV27,NA,NA,TRBJ2-3,TGTGCCAGCAAGTCAGGGAACTCAGATACGCAGTATTTT,CASKSGNSDTQYF
TRBV18,TRBD1,NA,TRBJ2-5,TGTGCCAGCTCACCGGCAGGGGGCGGGAAGACCCAGTACTTC,CASSPAGGGKTQYF
TRBV27,TRBD2,NA,TRBJ2-3,TGTGCCAGCAGTTTAGTGGGAGGGAACACAGATACGCAGTATTTT,CASSLVGGNTDTQYF
TRBV6-6,NA,NA,TRBJ1-6,TGTGCCAGCAGTTACCAGGGTATGGGTTCACCCCTCCACTTT,CASSYQGMGSPLHF
TRBV7-2,TRBD2,few,TRBJ2-7,TGTGCCAGCAGCTCTAGCGGGGGGCACTTCTACGAGCAGTACTTC,CASSSSGGHFYEQYF
TRBV10-2,NA,few,TRBJ2-7,TGCGCCAGCAATCCGGACAGTTCGAATTCCTACGAGCAGTACTTC,CASNPDSSNSYEQYF
TRBV7-2,NA,many,TRBJ2-1,TGTGCCAGCAGCTTAGGGTTCCGGGATGAGCAGTTCTTC,CASSLGFRDEQFF
TRBV7-6,NA,few,TRBJ2-1,TGTGCCAGCAGCTTAGCGCAGGGAAATGAGCAGTTCTTC,CASSLAQGNEQFF
TRBV5-1,TRBD2,NA,TRBJ2-1,TGCGCCAGCAGCTCGAGGGATCCGGGACTAGCGACTAATGAGCAGTTCTTC,CASSSRDPGLATNEQFF
TRBV2,NA,NA,TRBJ1-4,TGTGCCAGCAGCTTCGATGAAAAACTGTTTTTT,CASSFDEKLFF
TRBV18,NA,few,TRBJ1-1,TGTGCCAGCTCACCCTCACAGGTTATGTATGTCGACGGCTTT,CASSPSQVMYVDGF
TRBV7-3,TRBD2,NA,TRBJ2-5,TGTGCCAGCAGCTTAGGTCTTTATAGCGGGGGTGGAGAGACCCAGTACTTC,CASSLGLYSGGGETQYF
TRBV11-2,NA,few,TRBJ2-7,TGTGCCAGCAGCTTGGGGACTCTCCCCCCCGAGCAGTACTTC,CASSLGTLPPEQYF
TRBV14,TRBD2,few,TRBJ2-3,TGTGCCAGCAGCTTTGGACTAGCCGGTAGCACAGATACGCAGTATTTT,CASSFGLAGSTDTQYF
TRBV18,NA,few,TRBJ2-1,TGTGCCAGCTCCCCAAACAGGGTCAATGAGCAGTTCTTC,CASSPNRVNEQFF
TRBV4-1,NA,NA,TRBJ2-3,TGCGCCAGCAGCCAACCTCCGGGGAGGGGGATGGCAGATACGCAGTATTTT,CASSQPPGRGMADTQYF
TRBV10-3,NA,NA,TRBJ2-2,TGTGCCATCAGCCCAGGGTCTGGCACCGGGGAGCTGTTTTTT,CAISPGSGTGELFF
TRBV5-6,NA,few,TRBJ2-7,TGTGCCAGCAGCTCCGCAGGACAGATTCACTACGAGCAGTACTTC,CASSSAGQIHYEQYF
TRBV29-1,TRBD1,few,TRBJ1-1,TGCAGCACTTGGGACAGGGGGAACACTGAAGCTTTCTTT,CSTWDRGNTEAFF
TRBV7-3,NA,few,TRBJ2-1,TGTGCCAGCAGCCTAATGCACAACTACAATGAGCAGTTCTTC,CASSLMHNYNEQFF
TRBV5-1,TRBD2,few,TRBJ2-1,TGCGCCAGCAGCTTGCAAGGCGGGGGGGCCGATGAGCAGTTCTTC,CASSLQGGGADEQFF
TRBV9,TRBD2,NA,TRBJ2-1,TGTGCCAGCAGCGTAGGAGCGGGGGGTTACAATGAGCAGTTCTTC,CASSVGAGGYNEQFF
TRBV5-6,NA,few,TRBJ2-5,TGTGCCAGCAGCTTGGCAGGGGTAGAGACCCAGTACTTC,CASSLAGVETQYF
TRBV18,TRBD2,NA,TRBJ2-5,TGTGCCAGCTCTCCCCGGGCCAGCGGGGGGACCCAGTACTTC,CASSPRASGGTQYF
TRBV9,TRBD2,few,TRBJ2-3,TGTGCCAGCAGCGTAGGGGCGGGGGATCGAGATACGCAGTATTTT,CASSVGAGDRDTQYF
TRBV5-1,TRBD1,NA,TRBJ1-2,TGCGCCAGCAGCTTGTGGACAGGAGATAATTATGGCTACACCTTC,CASSLWTGDNYGYTF
TRBV18,TRBD1,few,TRBJ2-7,TGTGCCAGCTCCAAGGACAGGGTACGTTTGGGCGAGCAGTACTTC,CASSKDRVRLGEQYF
TRBV4-2,NA,NA,TRBJ1-3,TGTGCCAGCAGCCAAGGAGGGGGTGCCTCTGGAAACACCATATATTTT,CASSQGGGASGNTIYF
TRBV5-5,TRBD2,NA,TRBJ2-1,TGTGCCAGCAGCTTGGTATTGGCAGCGGGGGCCTACAATGAGCAGTTCTTC,CASSLVLAAGAYNEQFF
TRBV11-3,NA,NA,TRBJ1-3,TGTGCCAGCAGCTCCGGGAATCCGGGAAACACCATATATTTT,CASSSGNPGNTIYF